The 20 T cell receptor beta chains in this list originate from one sample, sequenced in a study of blood T cells in healthy people across ages. With a J-beta primer mix and a sample-barcoded 5' primer, a second PCR ran about 7 to 11 cycles. TCRdb itself ran the 5' RACE reads through MiXCR, one entry per CDR3 protein. The data contain under 750,000 distinct CDR3 sequences, less than 60% of them singletons. The sample was blood. The receptors were sampled from an elderly man in good health.

The chain recombines TRBV13 with TRBJ1-1; D unclear. CDR1 is PRHDT, CDR2 FYEKMQ, per germline (reference sequence). The CDR3 spans 13 residues. The ends were cut back, 2 bases at V and 0 bases at J, with 4 bases in the middle. The CDR3: CASSLLVNTEAFF. The CDR3 nucleotides read TGTGCCAGCAGCTTACTAGTGAACACTGAAGCTTTCTTT.

Ten or more counts support this clonotype. The rearrangement uses TRBV7-9 and TRBJ2-5; possible D gene TRBD2, 5 bases. Per the germline V gene, CDR1 is SEHNR and CDR2 is FQNEAQ (reference sequence). The CDR3 extends over 12 amino acids. The V and J ends lost 5 bases and 7 bases respectively, with 11 bases between them. DNA for the CDR3: TGTGCCAGCAGCGGCGACTACGGGACCCAGTACTTC. As protein: CASSGDYGTQYF.

The chain carries TRBV10-3 and TRBJ2-7, with 10 bases that match TRBD2. The trim removed 7 bases at V and 0 bases at J, leaving 3 bases unmatched. Germline-derived CDR1 and CDR2 are ENHRY and SYGVKD. The CDR3 is 14 amino acids. The CDR3 sequence: CAIKLAGDSYEQYF. In nucleotides, the CDR3 is TGTGCCATCAAGCTAGCGGGGGACTCCTACGAGCAGTACTTC.

The V call is TRBV20-1, the J call TRBJ1-4; 9 bases fit TRBD1. The CDR3 runs to 14 residues. CDR1 is DFQATT, CDR2 SNEGSKA, per germline (reference sequence). Losses at the gene ends were 6 bases for V and 7 bases for J; bases not matched to a gene: 9. CDR3: CSAARTGAGEKLFF. The CDR3 bases are TGCAGTGCGGCCCGGACAGGGGCCGGTGAAAAACTGTTTTTT.

The chain has TRBV6-2 or TRBV6-3 and TRBJ2-1; TRBD1 agrees at 9 bases. V was clipped by 7 bases and J by 2 bases; unmatched bases: 6. Germline V lookup: CDR1 MNHEY, CDR2 SVGEGT. The CDR3 runs to 15 residues. CDR3 coding DNA: TGTGCCAGCATCAAGGACAGGGGACCCTACAATGAGCAGTTCTTC. This codes for CASIKDRGPYNEQFF.

The chain links TRBV29-1 to TRBJ1-5; 9 bases fit TRBD1. CDR1 is SQVTM, CDR2 ANQGSEA, per germline. The CDR3 has 12 residues. Trimming cost V 5 bases and J 10 bases; bases outside gene matches: 6. CDR3 sequence reads: CSVNDRGEPQHF. DNA of the CDR3: TGCAGCGTTAATGACAGGGGGGAACCCCAGCATTTT.

V usage is TRBV20-1 and J usage is TRBJ2-1; 7 bases map to TRBD2. The ends lost 0 bases at V and 5 bases at J; junction bases unmatched: 16. Per germline, CDR1 DFQATT and CDR2 SNEGSKA (reference sequence). The CDR3 runs to 18 residues. CDR3 nucleotides: TGCAGTGCTAGAGATCCGCCAGAGCGGGGAAGCAACCACAATGAGCAGTTCTTC. Translation gives CSARDPPERGSNHNEQFF.

The J gene is TRBJ2-5, the V gene TRBV27; possibly TRBD1 for D (5 bases). Germline CDR1 is MNHEY and CDR2 is SMNVEV (reference sequence). V lost 8 bases, J lost 7 bases, and 20 bases lay in between. The length of the CDR3 is 14 residues. The CDR3 sequence is CASRLGAAKGTQYF. The CDR3 DNA is TGTGCCAGCCGGTTAGGGGCCGCCAAGGGGACCCAGTACTTC.

For this clonotype: Mismatch with germline at one junction end may stem from a read error. The chain is built from TRBV5-6 and TRBJ2-3, with a tentative D call TRBD1 (6 bases). Germline values: CDR1 SGHDT, CDR2 YYEEEE. The CDR3 is made up of 16 amino acids. The CDR3 coding sequence is TGCGCCAGCAGCAAAACAGGGACGGCCCCCGTTAGCTCGCAGTATTTT. This gives the protein CASSKTGTAPVSSQYF.

The chain has TRBV5-4 and TRBJ2-7; D uncertain. The germline CDR1 and CDR2 sequences are SGHNT and YYREEE (reference sequence). The CDR3 is made up of 14 amino acids. Deletions cut 2 bases from V and 3 bases from J, with 12 bases between. The CDR3 nucleotides are TGTGCCAGCAGCTTTGAACTCGACAACTACGAGCAGTACTTC. Protein product: CASSFELDNYEQYF.

The chain uses TRBV20-1 and TRBJ1-1; the D is unclear. V gave up 6 bases and J gave up 1 base, with 15 bases separating them. The CDR3 loop spans 14 amino acids. Germline V gene sequence: CDR1 DFQATT, CDR2 SNEGSKA (reference sequence). The CDR3 nucleotides are TGCAGTGCAAAGGAAGGTTCGGGGAACACTGAAGCTTTCTTT. Translation gives CSAKEGSGNTEAFF.

The chain recombines TRBV9 with TRBJ2-5; perhaps TRBD2 as D (5 bases). The CDR3 consists of 15 residues. Trimming took off 1 base at V and 2 bases at J, with 12 bases between the two ends. Germline CDR1 SGDLS, CDR2 YYNGEE. The CDR3 region has the DNA TGTGCCAGCAGCGTAACCCCCCGGGAACAAGAGACCCAGTACTTC. Translating gives CASSVTPREQETQYF.

A few counts support this clonotype. The chain carries TRBV10-3 and TRBJ2-1; 13 bases fit TRBD2. The junction had 3 bases not matched to a gene; V was cut back by 9 bases and J by 7 bases. The CDR3 spans 13 residues. The germline V gene encodes CDR1 ENHRY and CDR2 SYGVKD. In DNA, the CDR3 is TGTGCCATGACTAGCGGGGGGTTGAATGAGCAGTTCTTC. Translation: CAMTSGGLNEQFF.

The J gene is TRBJ2-5, the V gene TRBV7-9; no clear D. V was shortened by 6 bases and J by 5 bases, with 13 bases between the two germline ends. The CDR3 covers 13 residues. Germline loops: CDR1 SEHNR, CDR2 FQNEAQ (reference sequence). CDR3 bases: TGTGCCAGCAGTCGGCCCGGTATTGAGACCCAGTACTTC. Protein: CASSRPGIETQYF.

The rearrangement joins TRBV6-5 to TRBJ2-1; 10 positions agree with TRBD2. The J segment lost 12 bases and the V segment lost 6 bases, leaving 8 bases of the junction unmatched. Germline V CDR1 and CDR2: MNHEY, SVGAGI. The CDR3 is 13 amino acids. CDR3 protein: CASSLEASGGQFF. The CDR3 nucleotides are TGTGCCAGCAGCTTAGAGGCTAGCGGGGGGCAGTTCTTC.

The V gene is TRBV7-2, the J gene TRBJ1-6; 8 bases are shared with TRBD1. Germline CDR1 is SGHTA and CDR2 is FQGNSA. V trimming: 5 bases; J trimming: 8 bases; junction bases outside the gene matches: 8. The CDR3 has 15 residues. DNA for the CDR3: TGTGCCAGCAGCCCCGACAGGGGACGGTATTCACCCCTCCACTTT. Translated, it gives CASSPDRGRYSPLHF.

CDR3 nucleotide sequence: TGCAGTGCTAGGGACAGGGGCCCCAGGGATACGCAGTATTTT. This encodes CSARDRGPRDTQYF. V is TRBV20-1 and J is TRBJ2-3; TRBD1 agrees at 9 bases. This CDR3 has 14 residues. After removal of 3 bases from V and 6 bases from J, the junction contained 7 bases not matched to a gene. Germline CDR1 is DFQATT and CDR2 is SNEGSKA (reference sequence).

This clonotype was picked up a small number of times. This chain links TRBV28 with TRBJ1-1; D is perhaps TRBD1 (5 bases). CDR3 length: 15 residues. The germline CDR1 and CDR2 sequences are MDHEN and SYDVKM. V gave up 6 bases and J gave up 3 bases, with 17 bases separating them. The CDR3 nucleotides are TGTGCCAGCAGAGGGGTGAGTACTGGGGACACTGAAGCTTTCTTT. Amino acids: CASRGVSTGDTEAFF.

V usage is TRBV12-3 or TRBV12-4 and J usage is TRBJ2-3; 11 bases agree with TRBD2. The V segment lost 6 bases and the J segment 6 bases; nucleotides outside the gene matches: 11. This CDR3 spans 16 amino acids. CDR3 coding DNA: TGTGCCAGCAGGAGCCGGGGTAGCGGGGGGGGTGATACGCAGTATTTT. Protein: CASRSRGSGGGDTQYF.

The gene calls are TRBV7-3 and TRBJ2-2; no clear D. Trimming took off 2 bases at V and 6 bases at J, with 13 bases between the two ends. Per the germline V gene, CDR1 is SGHTA and CDR2 is FQGTGA. The CDR3 extends over 15 amino acids. CDR3 DNA sequence: TGTGCCAGCAGCTTACTACCGAGTGTCGCCGGGGAGCTGTTTTTT. It encodes CASSLLPSVAGELFF.